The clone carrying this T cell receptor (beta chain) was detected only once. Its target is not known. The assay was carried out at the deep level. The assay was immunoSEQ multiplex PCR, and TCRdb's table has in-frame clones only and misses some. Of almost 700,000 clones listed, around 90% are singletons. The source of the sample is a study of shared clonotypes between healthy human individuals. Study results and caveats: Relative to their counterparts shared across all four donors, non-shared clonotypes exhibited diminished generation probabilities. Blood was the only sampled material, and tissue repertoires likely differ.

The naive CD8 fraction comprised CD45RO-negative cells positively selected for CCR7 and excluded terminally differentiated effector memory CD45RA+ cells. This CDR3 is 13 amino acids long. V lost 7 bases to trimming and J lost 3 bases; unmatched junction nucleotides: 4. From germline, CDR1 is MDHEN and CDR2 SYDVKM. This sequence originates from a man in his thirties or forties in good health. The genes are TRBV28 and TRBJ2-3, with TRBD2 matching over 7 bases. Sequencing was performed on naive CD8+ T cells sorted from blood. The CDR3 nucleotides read TGTGCCAGCACCTGGGAGGGGACAGATACGCAGTATTTT. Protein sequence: CASTWEGTDTQYF.